Listed here are 6 T cell receptor beta chains from one sample, sequenced in a study of cytomegalovirus exposure and HLA in healthy donors. The PCR contained 60 Vbeta and 13 Jbeta primers. Profiled with immunoSEQ multiplex PCR; TCRdb holds only in-frame clones, not every one. The sample totals 65,000 to 95,000 clones. The sample comprised PBMCs. These TCRs come from a woman aged 60-75 years in good health and CMV-seronegative.

This chain connects TRBV27 to TRBJ1-2; a possible D gene is TRBD1 (5 bases). Deletions cut 5 bases from V and 1 base from J, with 17 bases between. The CDR3 runs 16 residues. Germline values: CDR1 MNHEY, CDR2 SMNVEV (reference sequence). The CDR3 DNA sequence: TGTGCCAGCAGTGCCCAGGGAGGGGCGCTTAACTATGGCTACACCTTC. The encoded protein is CASSAQGGALNYGYTF.

The rearrangement links TRBV11-2 to TRBJ2-7; D possibly corresponds to TRBD1 (6 bases). Per germline, CDR1 SGHAT and CDR2 FQNNGV. The CDR3 contains 17 residues. The ends were cut back, 1 base at V and 0 bases at J, with 16 bases in the middle. The CDR3 region has the DNA TGTGCCAGCAGCTTAGTGCTGCAGGGGTGGAGCTCCTACGAGCAGTACTTC. It translates to CASSLVLQGWSSYEQYF.

This chain uses TRBV7-8 with TRBJ1-5; 8 bases fit TRBD1. The ends lost 5 bases at V and 2 bases at J; junction bases unmatched: 11. The CDR3 totals 17 residues. Per germline, CDR1 SGHVS and CDR2 FQNEAQ. The chain's CDR3 is CASSARRPTGGNQPQHF. The CDR3 DNA reads TGTGCCAGCAGCGCCCGCCGACCGACAGGGGGCAATCAGCCCCAGCATTTT.

V and J are TRBV7-9 and TRBJ1-5, with D possibly TRBD1 on 6 matching bases. Germline lookup yields CDR1 SEHNR and CDR2 FQNEAQ (reference sequence). Trimming removed 11 bases from V and 2 bases from J, with 13 bases in between. The CDR3 is made up of 13 amino acids. The DNA of the CDR3 is TGTGCCGCAGGGGCCGGCGGCAATCAGCCCCAGCATTTT. Translated, it gives CAAGAGGNQPQHF.

The rearrangement joins TRBV7-2 to TRBJ2-7, with 12 bases fitting TRBD2. CDR1 is SGHTA and CDR2 is FQGNSA in the germline V gene. The V gene end was trimmed by 7 bases and the J gene end by 5 bases; junction bases not matched to a gene: 6. The CDR3 is 14 amino acids. CDR3: CASNPGLAGNEQYF. Written as DNA, the CDR3 is TGTGCCAGCAACCCCGGACTAGCGGGGAACGAGCAGTACTTC.

The chain links TRBV12-5 to TRBJ2-3; D gene unclear. Germline V gene sequence: CDR1 LGHNT, CDR2 FRNRAP. This CDR3 comprises 12 residues. V was cut by 4 bases and J by 4 bases, with 6 bases left in between. The CDR3 DNA follows: TGTGCTAGTGGTTACAATGCAGATACGCAGTATTTT. Its translation: CASGYNADTQYF.